Below are 7 T cell receptor beta chains sequenced from a single sample in a study of T cell responses to AZD1222 COVID-19 vaccine. Some clones are missing from TCRdb's copy, which holds only in-frame ones; the method was immunoSEQ multiplex PCR. The sample has about 190,000 clones; approximately 91% are singletons. The source material was peripheral blood, sampled on day 0 of AZD1222 vaccination. The origin of the receptors is an adult in good health.

The gene calls are TRBV24-1 and TRBJ2-7, with D unresolved. Germline assignment: CDR1 KGHDR and CDR2 SFDVKD. The CDR3 runs to 13 residues. V dropped 0 bases and J dropped 5 bases, with 7 bases sitting between them. This CDR3 is CATSDLGLNEQYF. For the CDR3, the DNA is TGTGCCACCAGTGATTTGGGGCTAAACGAGCAGTACTTC.

With regard to this clone: This CDR3 is also generated by other DNA sequences in the sample. The V and J genes are TRBV5-1 and TRBJ1-6; TRBD1 aligns across 9 bases. The trim removed 2 bases at V and 6 bases at J, leaving 0 bases unmatched. The CDR3 covers 14 residues. In germline, CDR1 is SGHRS, CDR2 YFSETQ. DNA of the CDR3: TGCGCCAGCAGCTTACAGGGGGCTAATTCACCCCTCCACTTT. It is translated as CASSLQGANSPLHF. The complete variable domain, with remaining parts taken from reference TRBV5-1 and TRBJ1-6, reads KAGVTQTPRYLIKTRGQQVTLSCSPISGHRSVSWYQQTPGQGLQFLFEYFSETQRNKGNFPGRFSGRQFSNSRSEMNVSTLELGDSALYLCASSLQGANSPLHFGNGTRLTVT.

CDR3 amino acids: CASSPPELALRFF. In DNA form, the CDR3 reads TGTGCCAGCTCACCACCTGAACTAGCGTTACGGTTCTTC. This chain uses TRBV18 with TRBJ2-1; 7 nucleotides line up with TRBD2. CDR1 is KGHSH and CDR2 is LQKENI in the germline V gene. Germline trimming cut 0 bases from V and 15 bases from J; bases unmatched to any gene: 8. The CDR3 runs to 13 residues. The full variable domain, completed using reference TRBV18 and TRBJ2-1, is NAGVMQNPRHLVRRRGQEARLRCSPMKGHSHVYWYRQLPEEGLKFMVYLQKENIIDESGMPKERFSAEFPKEGPSILRIQQVVRGDSAAYFCASSPPELALRFFGPGTRLTVL.

The chain couples TRBV27 to TRBJ2-7; 11 bases match TRBD2. The CDR3 is 14 amino acids. Germline assignment: CDR1 MNHEY and CDR2 SMNVEV (reference sequence). The trim removed 7 bases at V and 5 bases at J, leaving 7 bases unmatched. The CDR3 spells CASKILAGANEQYF. CDR3 DNA: TGTGCCAGCAAAATACTAGCGGGAGCGAACGAGCAGTACTTC.

The chain combines TRBV4-3 with TRBJ1-6, with TRBD1 identical over 9 bases. Losses at the gene ends were 3 bases for V and 8 bases for J; bases not matched to a gene: 5. The CDR3 has 15 amino acids. Germline V lookup: CDR1 LGHNA, CDR2 YSLEER. The CDR3 spells CASSQGTGFDSPLHF. CDR3 in DNA: TGCGCCAGCAGCCAGGGGACAGGGTTTGATTCACCCCTCCACTTT.

The J gene is TRBJ2-5, the V gene TRBV27; 8 bases align to TRBD1. V lost 6 bases and J lost 6; bases outside the gene matches: 9. Germline CDR1 MNHEY, CDR2 SMNVEV (reference sequence). The CDR3 loop spans 14 amino acids. The CDR3 here is CASSPPGQGKTQYF. For the CDR3, the DNA is TGTGCCAGCAGCCCCCCCGGACAGGGCAAGACCCAGTACTTC.

The V and J genes are TRBV27 and TRBJ2-1; weak D call: TRBD1 (5 bases). Looked up from germline, CDR1 is MNHEY and CDR2 is SMNVEV (reference sequence). Between the trimmed V and J ends, which lost 5 bases and 7 bases, there was a span of 6 bases. The CDR3 has 11 residues. The DNA of the CDR3 is TGTGCCAGCAGTCCAGGGAATGAGCAGTTCTTC. Amino acid sequence: CASSPGNEQFF.